Shown below are 6 T cell receptor beta chains from a single sample sequenced in a study of HIV-infected patients and healthy controls. Reverse transcription used 450 to 550 ng RNA and constant-region primers for alpha and beta. Alpha and beta chain libraries were made separately by chain-specific third strand synthesis with multiplexing indices. Each CDR3 protein is one row after TCRdb ran MiXCR on the 5' RACE reads. The table includes 5,000 to 7,500 distinct CDR3 sequences, 7% to 10% detected once. Antiretroviral therapy had run roughly three months, about 14 weeks, before follow-up blood collection. Whole blood was used without fractionation, so all unsorted peripheral T cells were included. Sequences were derived from blood, sampled during antiretroviral therapy. The receptors originated from an adult with HIV infection.

Many counts were recorded for this clonotype. The CDR3, as DNA: TGTGCCAGCAGCTCCCGGGACAGGTGGAACACTGAAGCTTTCTTT. The encoded protein is CASSSRDRWNTEAFF. The chain has TRBV11-1 and TRBJ1-1, with 8 bases matching TRBD1. Germline values: CDR1 SGHAT, CDR2 FQDESV (reference sequence). V trimming: 4 bases; J trimming: 1 base; junction bases outside the gene matches: 5. The CDR3 runs to 15 residues.

This clonotype was recorded many times. This chain joins TRBV27 and TRBJ1-6; 7 bases align to TRBD1. J lost 9 bases, V lost 5 bases, and 10 bases had no gene match. Germline V lookup: CDR1 MNHEY, CDR2 SMNVEV (reference sequence). The CDR3 is made up of 15 amino acids. The CDR3 is CASSPSGGFGSPLHF. The CDR3 region has the DNA TGTGCCAGCAGTCCCTCAGGGGGATTCGGTTCACCCCTCCACTTT.

In this sample, this clonotype turned up many times. The CDR3 DNA reads as TGTGCCATCAGTGAACTAGCAGAGACCCAGTACTTC. Translating it yields CAISELAETQYF. The J gene is TRBJ2-5, the V gene TRBV10-3; D might be TRBD2 (6 bases). The CDR3 runs 12 residues. Trimming stripped 3 bases from V and 4 bases from J, with 6 bases between. CDR1 ENHRY and CDR2 SYGVKD come from the germline V gene.

The sample holds many counts of this clonotype. The chain recombines TRBV12-3 or TRBV12-4 with TRBJ1-1; the D gene is possibly TRBD1 (5 bases). The CDR3 is made up of 14 amino acids. V lost 3 bases, J lost 1 base, and 9 bases lay in between. CDR3 loop: CASSFSRANTEAFF. The CDR3 DNA reads TGTGCCAGCAGTTTTTCCAGGGCGAACACTGAAGCTTTCTTT.

This clonotype was seen many times. The chain joins TRBV7-8 to TRBJ2-4; D not certain. Trimming took 1 base from V and 3 from J, leaving 10 bases between them. Germline V gene sequence: CDR1 SGHVS, CDR2 FQNEAQ. The CDR3 is 15 residues long. The CDR3 DNA follows: TGTGCCAGCAGCTTAGAGGGCCGAGTCAAAAACATTCAGTACTTC. Translating gives CASSLEGRVKNIQYF.

This clonotype was recorded many times. The V gene is TRBV19, the J gene TRBJ2-3, with D maybe TRBD2 (5 bases). The V end was cut by 5 bases, the J end by 3 bases, with 6 bases between. This CDR3 is 12 amino acids long. Germline loops: CDR1 LNHDA, CDR2 SQIVND (reference sequence). CDR3 residues: CASSEGTDTQYF. CDR3 nucleotides: TGTGCCAGTAGTGAGGGTACAGATACGCAGTATTTT.